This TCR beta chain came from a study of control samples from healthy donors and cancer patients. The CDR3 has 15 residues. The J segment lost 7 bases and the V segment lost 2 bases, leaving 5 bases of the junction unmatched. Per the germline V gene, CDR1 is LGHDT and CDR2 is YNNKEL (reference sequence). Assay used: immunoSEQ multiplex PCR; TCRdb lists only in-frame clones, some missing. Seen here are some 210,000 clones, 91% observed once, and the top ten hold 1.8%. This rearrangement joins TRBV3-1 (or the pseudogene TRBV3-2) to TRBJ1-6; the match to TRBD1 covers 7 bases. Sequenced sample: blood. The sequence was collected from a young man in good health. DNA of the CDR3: TGTGCCAGCAGCCAAAGCGACAGGGTCAATTCACCCCTCCACTTT. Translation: CASSQSDRVNSPLHF.